The clone carrying this TCR beta chain was seen at least ten times. V lost 5 bases to trimming and J lost 5 bases, with 10 bases between them. The CDR3 is made up of 12 amino acids. The germline V gene has CDR1 LGHDT and CDR2 YNNKEL (reference sequence). The sample originates from a study of early T cells in non-severe SARS-CoV-2 infection. Individual cDNA molecules received unique molecular identifiers during library preparation. MiXCR, run by TCRdb on the 5' RACE reads, gives a single entry per CDR3 protein. Of 30,000 to 40,000 distinct CDR3 sequences listed, about 5% were seen once; the top ten hold around 15%.

The V and J genes are TRBV3-1 and TRBJ2-7, with D uncertain. The sequence derives from an adult who was a healthcare worker with PCR-confirmed SARS-CoV-2 infection or an uninfected control (not recorded which). The sequencing input was whole blood. Here the CDR3 DNA reads TGTGCCAGCAGCATCCTCAACCACGAGCAGTACTTC. It is translated as CASSILNHEQYF.